These T cell receptor beta chains were read from a single sample in a study of T cell responses to AZD1222 COVID-19 vaccine. Clones were read by immunoSEQ multiplex PCR, and TCRdb kept only the in-frame ones, dropping some. The sample has about 130,000 clones; 70% to 90% are singletons. This specimen consisted of peripheral blood, obtained on day 0 of AZD1222 vaccination. The receptors shown here come from an adult in good health. CDR3s include the opening cysteine and the closing phenylalanine or tryptophan. The D gene is left open where the match is weak. Clone size is not always given. Where it is, it says once, few, many or a class for expanded clones.

D gene | J gene | clone size | V gene | CDR3 protein | CDR3 DNA
NA | TRBJ1-2 | NA | TRBV28 | CASSETDGYTF | TGTGCCAGCAGTGAAACCGATGGCTACACCTTC
TRBD1 | TRBJ1-5 | NA | TRBV6-6 | CASSYAGQKGNQPQHF | TGTGCCAGCAGTTACGCGGGACAGAAGGGCAATCAGCCCCAGCATTTT
NA | TRBJ2-1 | few | TRBV24-1 | CATSDLGRNEQFF | TGTGCCACCAGTGATTTGGGGAGGAATGAGCAGTTCTTC
NA | TRBJ2-5 | NA | TRBV9 | CASSVAGTKETQYF | TGTGCCAGCAGCGTAGCGGGGACAAAAGAGACCCAGTACTTC
NA | TRBJ2-1 | NA | TRBV7-6 | CASSLARTYNEQFF | TGTGCCAGCAGCTTAGCCAGGACCTACAATGAGCAGTTCTTC
TRBD1 | TRBJ1-1 | NA | TRBV29-1 | CSVEVDRATEAFF | TGCAGCGTTGAAGTGGACAGGGCCACTGAAGCTTTCTTT
NA | TRBJ1-3 | NA | TRBV14 | CASSRNLRAGNTIYF | TGTGCCAGCAGCCGGAACCTTAGGGCTGGAAACACCATATATTTT
NA | TRBJ2-5 | NA | TRBV5-4 | CASSLRLGTQGTQYF | TGTGCCAGCAGCTTGCGATTAGGGACACAGGGGACCCAGTACTTC
TRBD2 | TRBJ2-3 | NA | TRBV5-1 | CASHSGPTDTQYF | TGCGCCAGTCATAGCGGGCCCACAGATACGCAGTATTTT
NA | TRBJ1-4 | NA | TRBV2 | CASSGGRGNEKLFF | TGTGCCAGCAGTGGTGGACGGGGTAATGAAAAACTGTTTTTT
TRBD1 | TRBJ1-2 | NA | TRBV7-9 | CASGGTGGLLSYGYTF | TGTGCCAGCGGGGGGACAGGGGGCCTTCTGAGCTATGGCTACACCTTC
NA | TRBJ1-5 | NA | TRBV19 | CASSWYPPSNDNQPQHF | TGTGCCAGTAGTTGGTACCCCCCCTCCAACGACAATCAGCCCCAGCATTTT
NA | TRBJ1-2 | NA | TRBV29-1 | CSVGVSGESYGYTF | TGCAGCGTGGGCGTATCGGGAGAGAGCTATGGCTACACCTTC
TRBD1 | TRBJ1-5 | NA | TRBV10-3 | CAISDPDRTNQPQHF | TGTGCCATCAGTGACCCGGACAGGACTAATCAGCCCCAGCATTTT
NA | TRBJ2-1 | NA | TRBV3-1/TRBV3-2 | CASSHSFLVRSSYNEQFF | TGTGCCAGCAGCCACTCGTTCTTAGTTCGGAGCTCCTACAATGAGCAGTTCTTC
TRBD1 | TRBJ1-5 | NA | TRBV7-2 | CASSRTGPDQPQHF | TGTGCCAGCAGCAGGACAGGGCCTGATCAGCCCCAGCATTTT
TRBD1 | TRBJ2-1 | NA | TRBV30 | CAWSVQGVYGEQFF | TGTGCCTGGAGTGTACAGGGGGTATACGGTGAGCAGTTCTTC
TRBD1 | TRBJ1-1 | NA | TRBV3-1/TRBV3-2 | CASSPTGANTEAFF | TGTGCCAGCAGCCCGACAGGGGCGAACACTGAAGCTTTCTTT
TRBD1 | TRBJ2-7 | NA | TRBV11-2 | CASSLDLGTGHYEQYF | TGTGCCAGCAGCTTAGATCTGGGGACAGGGCACTACGAGCAGTACTTC
NA | TRBJ1-5 | NA | TRBV23-1 | CASSTGASNQPQHF | TGCGCCAGCAGTACCGGTGCCAGCAATCAGCCCCAGCATTTT
NA | TRBJ1-1 | NA | TRBV9 | CASSVGLYGDTEAFF | TGTGCCAGCAGCGTAGGTCTTTATGGGGACACTGAAGCTTTCTTT
TRBD2 | TRBJ2-1 | NA | TRBV6-2/TRBV6-3 | CASSLLAGGHNEQFF | TGTGCCAGCAGTCTACTAGCGGGAGGCCACAATGAGCAGTTCTTC
NA | TRBJ2-1 | NA | TRBV19 | CASTSGAKRDEQFF | TGTGCCAGTACTTCTGGCGCCAAAAGGGATGAGCAGTTCTTC
TRBD2 | TRBJ2-1 | NA | TRBV11-2 | CASSSGLAGLSSYNEQFF | TGTGCCAGCAGCTCGGGACTAGCGGGATTGAGCTCCTACAATGAGCAGTTCTTC
TRBD2 | TRBJ2-7 | few | TRBV7-9 | CASSLDSGLGRYEQYF | TGTGCCAGCAGCTTAGATTCGGGACTAGGACGCTACGAGCAGTACTTC
NA | TRBJ1-5 | NA | TRBV19 | CASNPDGYSNQPQHF | TGTGCCAGTAACCCGGACGGTTATAGCAATCAGCCCCAGCATTTT
NA | TRBJ2-1 | NA | TRBV2 | CATVGRLTSYNEQFF | TGTGCCACCGTAGGTAGGCTAACCTCCTACAATGAGCAGTTCTTC
TRBD1 | TRBJ1-4 | NA | TRBV18 | CASSPDRANEKLFF | TGTGCCAGCTCCCCGGACAGGGCTAATGAAAAACTGTTTTTT
TRBD1 | TRBJ1-2 | NA | TRBV11-2 | CASTPSRQGGYGYTF | TGTGCCAGCACCCCCTCACGACAGGGCGGCTATGGCTACACCTTC
NA | TRBJ1-5 | NA | TRBV7-2 | CASSLVRGRYQPQHF | TGTGCCAGCAGCCTAGTGAGGGGAAGATATCAGCCCCAGCATTTT
NA | TRBJ2-3 | NA | TRBV29-1 | CSVGRDTQYF | TGCAGCGTTGGGAGGGATACGCAGTATTTT
NA | TRBJ1-1 | NA | TRBV7-9 | CASSFLDRPEAFF | TGTGCCAGCAGCTTTCTCGACAGACCCGAAGCTTTCTTT
NA | TRBJ1-1 | NA | TRBV7-9 | CASSLNRETEAFF | TGTGCCAGCAGCTTGAACAGGGAGACTGAAGCTTTCTTT
NA | TRBJ1-6 | NA | TRBV7-8 | CASSLVYGTDSPLHF | TGTGCCAGCAGCTTAGTATACGGGACGGATTCACCCCTCCACTTT
NA | TRBJ1-2 | NA | TRBV19 | CATKQGPNYGYTF | TGTGCCACCAAACAGGGCCCTAACTATGGCTACACCTTC
TRBD1 | TRBJ2-7 | NA | TRBV29-1 | CSVDQTGGSYEQYF | TGCAGCGTAGACCAGACAGGGGGGTCCTACGAGCAGTACTTC
NA | TRBJ1-2 | NA | TRBV19 | CASNLRDNYGYTF | TGTGCCAGTAATTTGAGGGACAACTATGGCTACACCTTC
NA | TRBJ1-5 | NA | TRBV3-1/TRBV3-2 | CASSQGAGFNQPQHF | TGTGCCAGCAGCCAAGGAGCAGGGTTCAATCAGCCCCAGCATTTT
NA | TRBJ1-1 | NA | TRBV6-1 | CASSEGQYGNTEAFF | TGTGCCAGCAGTGAAGGACAGTACGGGAACACTGAAGCTTTCTTT
NA | TRBJ1-5 | NA | TRBV6-2/TRBV6-3 | CASSPGMGNQPQHF | TGTGCCAGCAGCCCGGGAATGGGCAATCAGCCCCAGCATTTT
NA | TRBJ2-7 | NA | TRBV19 | CASSIGGIAYEQYF | TGTGCCAGTAGTATAGGGGGGATCGCCTACGAGCAGTACTTC
TRBD2 | TRBJ2-7 | NA | TRBV11-2 | CASSLDPGLAGVYEQYF | TGTGCCAGCAGCTTAGACCCGGGACTAGCGGGAGTCTACGAGCAGTACTTC
TRBD1 | TRBJ1-5 | NA | TRBV7-9 | CASSSTDRPNQPQHF | TGTGCCAGCAGCTCGACGGACAGGCCAAATCAGCCCCAGCATTTT
NA | TRBJ1-3 | NA | TRBV6-5 | CASRSGFSGNTIYF | TGTGCCAGCCGGTCGGGATTCTCTGGAAACACCATATATTTT